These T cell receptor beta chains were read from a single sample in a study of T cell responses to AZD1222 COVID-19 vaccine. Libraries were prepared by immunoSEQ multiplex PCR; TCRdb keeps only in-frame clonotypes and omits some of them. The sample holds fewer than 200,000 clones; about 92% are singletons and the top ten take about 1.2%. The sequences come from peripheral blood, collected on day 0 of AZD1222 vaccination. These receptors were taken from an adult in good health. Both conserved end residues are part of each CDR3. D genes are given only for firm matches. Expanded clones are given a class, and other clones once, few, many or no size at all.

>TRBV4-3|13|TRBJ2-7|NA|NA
CASSQERAGEQYF
TGCGCCAGCAGCCAAGAGAGGGCAGGCGAGCAGTACTTC
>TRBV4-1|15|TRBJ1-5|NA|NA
CASSPNRVSNQPQHF
TGCGCCAGCAGCCCTAACAGGGTGAGCAATCAGCCCCAGCATTTT
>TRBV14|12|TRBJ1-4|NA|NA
CASSRAGEKLFF
TGTGCCAGCAGCCGGGCCGGGGAAAAACTGTTTTTT
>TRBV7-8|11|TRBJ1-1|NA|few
CASTTNTEAFF
TGTGCCAGCACCACGAACACTGAAGCTTTCTTT
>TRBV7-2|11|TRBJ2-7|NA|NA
CASSTDYEQYF
TGTGCCAGCAGCACAGACTACGAGCAGTACTTC
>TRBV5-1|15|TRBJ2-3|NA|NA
CASSADPSPPDTQYF
TGCGCCAGCAGCGCGGACCCTTCTCCTCCAGATACGCAGTATTTT
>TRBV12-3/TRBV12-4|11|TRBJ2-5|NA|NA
CASRLWETQYF
TGTGCCAGCCGTTTGTGGGAAACCCAGTACTTC
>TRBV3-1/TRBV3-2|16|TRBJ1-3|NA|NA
CASSQDAQFPGNTIYF
TGTGCCAGCAGCCAAGATGCCCAGTTTCCTGGAAACACCATATATTTT
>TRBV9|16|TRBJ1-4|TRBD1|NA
CASSVARGQGGEKLFF
TGTGCCAGCAGCGTAGCTCGCGGGCAGGGGGGGGAAAAACTGTTTTTT
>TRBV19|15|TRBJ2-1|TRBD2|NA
CASDSVAGGLYEQFF
TGTGCCAGTGATTCGGTAGCGGGGGGGCTTTATGAGCAGTTCTTC
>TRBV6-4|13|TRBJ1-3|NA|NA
CASSDSNSGAIYF
TGTGCCAGCAGTGACTCGAACTCCGGGGCCATATATTTT
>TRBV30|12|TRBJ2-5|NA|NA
CAWSVQGETQYF
TGTGCCTGGAGTGTACAAGGGGAGACCCAGTACTTC
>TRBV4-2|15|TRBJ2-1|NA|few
CASSQEVASYNEQFF
TGTGCCAGCAGCCAAGAGGTAGCGTCCTACAATGAGCAGTTCTTC
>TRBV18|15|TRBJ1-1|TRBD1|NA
CASSPRTGADTEAFF
TGTGCCAGCTCACCCCGGACAGGGGCGGACACTGAAGCTTTCTTT
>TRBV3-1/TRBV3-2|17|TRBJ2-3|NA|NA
CASSQDKGPGWADTQYF
TGTGCCAGCAGCCAAGATAAAGGGCCAGGGTGGGCAGATACGCAGTATTTT
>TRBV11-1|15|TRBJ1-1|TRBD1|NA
CASSGDQGANTEAFF
TGTGCCAGCAGCGGAGATCAGGGGGCCAACACTGAAGCTTTCTTT
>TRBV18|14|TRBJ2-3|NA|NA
CASSEKQGADTQYF
TGTGCCAGCTCGGAGAAACAGGGAGCAGATACGCAGTATTTT
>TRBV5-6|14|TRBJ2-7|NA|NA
CASSPGYRVGEQYF
TGTGCCAGCAGCCCGGGGTACAGGGTGGGCGAGCAGTACTTC
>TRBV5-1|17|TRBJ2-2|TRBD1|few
CASSFEARQGATGELFF
TGCGCCAGCAGCTTTGAGGCTAGGCAGGGGGCGACCGGGGAGCTGTTTTTT
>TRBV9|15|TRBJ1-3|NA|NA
CASSAGGGAGNTIYF
TGTGCCAGCAGCGCGGGGGGAGGGGCAGGAAACACCATATATTTT
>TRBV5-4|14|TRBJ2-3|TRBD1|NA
CASSSGQFTDTQYF
TGTGCCAGCAGCTCGGGACAGTTCACAGATACGCAGTATTTT
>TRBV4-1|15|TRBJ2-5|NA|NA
CASSLSENLQETQYF
TGCGCCAGCAGCCTTTCGGAGAATCTCCAAGAGACCCAGTACTTC
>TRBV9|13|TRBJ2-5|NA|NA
CASSAGNQETQYF
TGTGCCAGCAGCGCCGGGAACCAAGAGACCCAGTACTTC
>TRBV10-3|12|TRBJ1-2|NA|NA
CASSGLEYGYTF
TGTGCCTCGTCAGGGTTGGAGTATGGCTACACCTTC
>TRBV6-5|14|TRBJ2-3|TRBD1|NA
CASRDRGPPDTQYF
TGTGCCAGCAGAGACAGGGGTCCCCCAGATACGCAGTATTTT
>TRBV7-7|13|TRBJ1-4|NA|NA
CASSSDRGEKLFF
TGTGCCAGCAGCTCTGACAGAGGAGAAAAACTGTTTTTT
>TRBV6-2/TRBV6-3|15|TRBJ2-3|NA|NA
CASSYRDPAANTQYF
TGTGCCAGCAGTTACCGGGACCCAGCGGCGAATACGCAGTATTTT
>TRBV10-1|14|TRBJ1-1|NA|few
CASSESRGSSEAFF
TGCGCCAGCAGTGAGTCAAGGGGTTCATCGGAAGCTTTCTTT
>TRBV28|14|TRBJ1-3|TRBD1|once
CASTGTGSGNTIYF
TGTGCCAGCACCGGGACAGGGTCTGGAAACACCATATATTTT
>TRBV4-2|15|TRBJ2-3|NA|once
CASSQDEVPPDTQYF
TGTGCCAGCAGCCAAGATGAGGTACCCCCAGATACGCAGTATTTT
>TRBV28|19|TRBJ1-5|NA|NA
CASSFGGALSVRSNQPQHF
TGTGCCAGCAGTTTTGGGGGGGCCCTGTCTGTTAGGAGCAATCAGCCCCAGCATTTT
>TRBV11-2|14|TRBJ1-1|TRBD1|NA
CASSFGQGNTEAFF
TGTGCCAGCAGCTTCGGACAGGGAAACACTGAAGCTTTCTTT
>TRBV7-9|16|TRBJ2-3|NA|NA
CASSLVPLVGKDTQYF
TGTGCCAGCAGCTTAGTCCCCTTAGTAGGGAAAGATACGCAGTATTTT
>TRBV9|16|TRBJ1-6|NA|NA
CASSVGGDPRNSPLHF
TGTGCCAGCAGCGTAGGGGGGGACCCGCGGAATTCACCCCTCCACTTT
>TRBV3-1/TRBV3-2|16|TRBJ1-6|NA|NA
CASSQTHAFTSSSLHF
TGTGCCAGCAGCCAGACGCACGCCTTTACTAGTTCGTCCCTCCACTTT
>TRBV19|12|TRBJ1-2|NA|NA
CASSGQNYGYTF
TGTGCCAGTAGTGGTCAGAACTATGGCTACACCTTC
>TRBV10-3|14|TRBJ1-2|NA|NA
CAISEVEVNYGYTF
TGTGCCATCAGTGAGGTGGAAGTAAACTATGGCTACACCTTC
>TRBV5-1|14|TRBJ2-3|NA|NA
CASSLPSSRDTQYF
TGCGCCAGCAGCTTGCCCTCCTCGAGAGATACGCAGTATTTT